Listed here are 9 T cell receptor beta chains from one sample, sequenced in a study of spatial heterogeneity in lung cancer. In TCRdb, the 5' RACE reads were re-called with MiXCR into one record per CDR3 protein. The data hold tens of thousands of distinct CDR3 sequences, with roughly 7.9% observed a single time. The time point denotes: sample taken at primary tumor resection. TCRs were sequenced from unsorted whole RNA of tumor, nontumor lung or PBMC. Sequenced here: PBMCs, sampled at surgery. The origin of the receptors is a female donor with early-stage non-small cell lung cancer.

This rearrangement joins TRBV11-2 to TRBJ1-1, with D perhaps matching TRBD1 (6 bases). The germline CDR1 and CDR2 sequences are SGHAT and FQNNGV. The V gene lost 5 bases and the J gene lost 1 base, with 11 bases spanning the gap. The CDR3 has 14 residues. Here the CDR3 DNA reads TGTGCCAGCAGCCTGGGACACCGGAACACTGAAGCTTTCTTT. Translating it yields CASSLGHRNTEAFF. The variable domain in full, completed from reference TRBV11-2 and TRBJ1-1, reads EAGVAQSPRYKIIEKRQSVAFWCNPISGHATLYWYQQILGQGPKLLIQFQNNGVVDDSQLPKDRFSAERLKGVDSTLKIQPAKLEDSAVYLCASSLGHRNTEAFFGQGTRLTVV.

This chain uses TRBV2 with TRBJ1-4, with 9 bases that match TRBD1. The V gene end was trimmed by 6 bases and the J gene end by 3 bases; junction bases not matched to a gene: 8. CDR1 is SNHLY, CDR2 FYNNEI, per germline. The CDR3 covers 16 residues. CDR3: CASSPGQGIANEKLFF. CDR3 in DNA: TGTGCCAGCAGCCCGGGACAGGGTATCGCTAATGAAAAACTGTTTTTT.

This clonotype was observed a few times. This sequence joins TRBV2 and TRBJ2-7; D is possibly TRBD1 or TRBD2 (5 bases each). CDR1 and CDR2 (germline): SNHLY, FYNNEI. This CDR3 has 14 amino acids. Trimming shortened V by 6 bases and J by 0 bases, and 12 bases separated the two germline ends. The CDR3 nucleotides are TGTGCCAGCAGAGCGACAGCGGCCTCCTACGAGCAGTACGTC. Its translation is CASRATAASYEQYV.

Concerning this clonotype: Germline is not matched at one junction end, which may reflect a read error. V and J are TRBV2 and TRBJ1-3; D is undetermined. This CDR3 is built from 12 residues. The germline CDR1 and CDR2 sequences are SNHLY and FYNNEI. CDR3 nucleotide sequence: TGTGCCAGGAGTGGTGCGGGAAACACCATATATTTT. Its translation: CARSGAGNTIYF.

The V and J genes are TRBV7-8 and TRBJ1-1, with D possibly matching TRBD1 (6 bases). The CDR3 is 12 amino acids. V was clipped by 6 bases and J by 7 bases, with 12 bases between them. CDR1 is SGHVS and CDR2 is FQNEAQ in the germline V gene. The CDR3 region has the DNA TGTGCCAGCAGGGGGACATGCGATGAAGCTTTCTTT. This gives the protein CASRGTCDEAFF.

At least ten counts were recorded for this clonotype. This sequence joins TRBV20-1 and TRBJ2-7; D perhaps matches TRBD2 (6 bases). The CDR3 spans 13 residues. Per germline, CDR1 DFQATT and CDR2 SNEGSKA (reference sequence). V was clipped by 5 bases and J by 1 base, with 12 bases between them. CDR3 protein: CSAPGTYSYEQYF. CDR3 sequence (DNA): TGCAGTGCTCCCGGGACTTATTCCTACGAGCAGTACTTC.

The V and J genes are TRBV6-5 and TRBJ2-2; the D gene is possibly TRBD2 (5 bases). This CDR3 has 18 residues. The V and J ends lost 0 bases and 0 bases respectively, with 14 bases between them. The germline V gene has CDR1 MNHEY and CDR2 SVGAGI. The CDR3 DNA reads TGTGCCAGCAGTTACTCACGGGGAGTGGCCACGAACACCGGGGAGCTGTTTTTT. Its translation: CASSYSRGVATNTGELFF.

The rearrangement uses TRBV27 and TRBJ1-5; D not certain. CDR1 and CDR2 from the germline V gene are MNHEY and SMNVEV (reference sequence). V was cut by 2 bases and J by 1 base, with 9 bases left in between. CDR3 length: 15 amino acids. The CDR3 sequence is CASSLGVRSNQPQHF. The CDR3 coding sequence is TGTGCCAGCAGTTTAGGGGTAAGGAGCAATCAGCCCCAGCATTTT.

This clonotype showed up many times. The chain combines TRBV11-3 with TRBJ2-2; no clear D. Trimming left V 1 base short and J 7 bases short, with 4 bases between. The germline V gene has CDR1 SGHNT and CDR2 YENEEA. This CDR3 has 12 residues. For the CDR3, the DNA is TGTGCCAGCAGCTTAGTGGTCGGGGAGCTGTTTTTT. Translated, it gives CASSLVVGELFF.